This T cell receptor (beta chain) is drawn from a study of CD4 T cells in relation to SARS-CoV-2 and coronaviruses. Unexposed donor CD4+ T cells date from about 2011-2018, before the COVID-19 pandemic. Isolation of CD4+ T cells took place after approximately 11 days in culture. The table came from immunoSEQ multiplex PCR; TCRdb's copy has only in-frame clones and leaves some out. Seen here are about 19,000 clones, around 80% observed once, and the top ten hold about 23%. The count of this clone is one. What it binds is unknown. The sequence was collected from a human donor in good health. The specimen sequenced was CD4+ T cells from PBMCs, cultured in vitro.

The CDR3 nucleotides are TGTGCCAGCAGTTACTCGGCAGGGATCACTGGAAACACCATATATTTT. Its translation is CASSYSAGITGNTIYF. This rearrangement joins TRBV6-5 to TRBJ1-3; the D gene is possibly TRBD1 (5 bases). CDR1 is MNHEY and CDR2 is SVGAGI in the germline V gene. CDR3 length equals 16 residues. Trimming removed 0 bases from V and 2 bases from J, with 11 bases in between.